Listed below are T cell receptor beta chains from one sample, sequenced in a study of T-cell reconstitution after alpha-beta-depleted transplantation in children. TCRdb redid the calling of the PCR reads with MiXCR, one entry per CDR3 protein. The sample yields some 500,000 distinct CDR3 sequences, approximately 16% seen once. The specimen comprised PBMCs from the stem cell graft donor, sampled from the stem cell graft. The receptors here all came from a human donor who donated a stem cell graft to a child with acute lymphoblastic leukemia. Both conserved end residues are part of each CDR3. The order of the fields is V gene, clone size, J gene, D gene, CDR3 DNA, CDR3 protein. A D gene is named only where the DNA matches it firmly. Not all rows give a size; the values are once, few, many and, for expanded clones, a class.

>TRBV4-1|-|TRBJ1-6|-
TGCGCCAGCAGCCAAAGTAGCTCACCCCTCCACTTT
CASSQSSSPLHF
>TRBV11-2|few|TRBJ2-1|-
TGTGCCAGCAGCTTAGTAGGGACTGAGTACAATGAGCAGTTCTTC
CASSLVGTEYNEQFF
>TRBV19|-|TRBJ2-7|TRBD2
TGTGCCAGTAGTGCCCGCCTGGTGAAGCGGGGCACCTACGAGCAGTACTTC
CASSARLVKRGTYEQYF
>TRBV20-1|-|TRBJ2-1|-
TGCAGTGCCCCCTCCCCAGCGGTCGTGTCGAATGAGCAGTTCTTC
CSAPSPAVVSNEQFF
>TRBV27|-|TRBJ2-1|-
TGTGCCAGCAGTTTAATGGTTCACAATGAGCAGTTCTTC
CASSLMVHNEQFF
>TRBV15|-|TRBJ2-4|TRBD1
TGTGCCACCAGCAAACGTCCGGGGACAGAAAACATTCAGTACTTC
CATSKRPGTENIQYF
>TRBV5-1|many|TRBJ2-1|-
TGCGCCAGCAGCTTGGGTGGGGTGTACAATGAGCAGTTCTTC
CASSLGGVYNEQFF
>TRBV18|few|TRBJ2-6|TRBD1
TGTGCCAGCTCCCGGACAGGGGGCGGCTCTGGGGCCAACGTCCTGACTTTC
CASSRTGGGSGANVLTF
>TRBV4-1|few|TRBJ2-1|TRBD2
TGCGCCAGCTCCTTTGATAGCGGGAGAGAGCAGTTCTTC
CASSFDSGREQFF
>TRBV12-3/TRBV12-4|few|TRBJ2-7|TRBD2
TGTGCCAGCAGTAGGTCTAGCGGCCTGTACGAGCAGTACTTC
CASSRSSGLYEQYF
>TRBV4-1|-|TRBJ2-1|-
TGCGCCAGCAGCCAGGGGGACTGGCCTGCGGAGTTCTTC
CASSQGDWPAEFF
>TRBV27|many|TRBJ2-1|TRBD1
TGTGCCAGCAGTTCCGGACAGGGGGCGAATGAGCAGTTCTTC
CASSSGQGANEQFF
>TRBV7-9|-|TRBJ2-7|TRBD1
TGTGCCAGCAGCTTACTGGGACAGGGGGCGGCATACGAGCAGTACTTC
CASSLLGQGAAYEQYF
>TRBV12-3/TRBV12-4|-|TRBJ2-2|-
TGTGCCAGCCAGGGGCTGCCGAACACCGGGGAGCTGTTTTTT
CASQGLPNTGELFF
>TRBV30|-|TRBJ1-4|TRBD1
TGTGCCTGGAGGGGACAGGGGGCGAGGAATGAAAAACTGTTTTTT
CAWRGQGARNEKLFF
>TRBV20-1|few|TRBJ1-1|TRBD1
TGCAGTGCTAGACAGGGGGTGATGAACACTGAAGCTTTCTTT
CSARQGVMNTEAFF
>TRBV25-1|few|TRBJ2-1|-
TGTGCCAGCACCCACAGCTCCTACAATGAGCAGTTCTTC
CASTHSSYNEQFF
>TRBV24-1|-|TRBJ1-1|-
TGTGCCACCAGTGATTTGGGGGGCTTGGACACTGAAGCTTTCTTT
CATSDLGGLDTEAFF
>TRBV25-1|few|TRBJ2-5|-
TGTGCCAGCAGTGAGGGTCGGGTGGGGGCCCACCAAGAGACCCAGTACTTC
CASSEGRVGAHQETQYF
>TRBV12-3/TRBV12-4|few|TRBJ2-2|TRBD2
TGTGCCAGCAGTTTAGGACGACGGCGGGAGATTACCGGGGAGCTGTTTTTT
CASSLGRRREITGELFF
>TRBV7-3|few|TRBJ2-3|-
TGTGCCAGCAGCTTCCAACGACCCACAGATACGCAGTATTTT
CASSFQRPTDTQYF
>TRBV10-3|-|TRBJ2-1|-
TGTGCCATCAGTGAGTCCCAATCGGGACACAATGAGCAGTTCTTC
CAISESQSGHNEQFF
>TRBV11-2|few|TRBJ2-1|TRBD2
TGTGCCAGCAGCTTAGAATGGGGACTAGCGGGAGACAATGAGCAGTTCTTC
CASSLEWGLAGDNEQFF
>TRBV5-1|-|TRBJ2-2|-
TGCGCCAGCAGCGTAAGACAGGATACGAACACCGGGGAGCTGTTTTTT
CASSVRQDTNTGELFF
>TRBV4-1|-|TRBJ2-3|TRBD1
TGCGCCAGCAGCCAATCCGGGACAGGGAAAGATACGCAGTATTTT
CASSQSGTGKDTQYF
>TRBV10-3|-|TRBJ2-7|-
TGTGCCATCAGTGAGTCGACGATCTTCTCCTACGAGCAGTACTTC
CAISESTIFSYEQYF
>TRBV5-4|few|TRBJ2-1|-
TGTGCCAGCAGCTTAGTTCCTGCTGTTTCCTCCAATGAGCAGTTCTTC
CASSLVPAVSSNEQFF
>TRBV6-2/TRBV6-3|few|TRBJ2-5|TRBD2
TGTGCCAGCAGCCTGCCGTCGAAGCGGGAGAAGACCCAGTACTTC
CASSLPSKREKTQYF
>TRBV6-2/TRBV6-3|few|TRBJ2-1|-
TGTGCCAGCGATGCTGGGGGGCCTGAGCAGTTCTTC
CASDAGGPEQFF
>TRBV6-2/TRBV6-3|few|TRBJ2-7|TRBD2
TGTGCCAGCAGAGGCGGGACTACAATCGAGCAGTACTTC
CASRGGTTIEQYF
>TRBV19|-|TRBJ2-3|-
TGTGCCAGTGCCCTCGCAGGTTTTAGCACAGATACGCAGTATTTT
CASALAGFSTDTQYF
>TRBV6-1|-|TRBJ1-2|-
TGTGCCAGCGGGCCCGAGGGTGGGGACTATGGCTACACCTTC
CASGPEGGDYGYTF
>TRBV2|-|TRBJ1-5|-
TGTGCCAGCACCCCAGAGGGGAAGCAGCCCCAGCATTTT
CASTPEGKQPQHF
>TRBV6-1|-|TRBJ2-5|TRBD2
TGTGCCAGCTCCCGGCTAGCGGGCCGTTGGGAGACCCAGTACTTC
CASSRLAGRWETQYF
>TRBV6-5|few|TRBJ1-1|-
TGTGCCAGCAGTTACGGGGCAGGCCCGAACACTGAAGCTTTCTTT
CASSYGAGPNTEAFF
>TRBV4-1|few|TRBJ2-7|-
TGCGCCAGCAGCCGTGGAGGGGATTTTGAAGAGCAGTACTTC
CASSRGGDFEEQYF
>TRBV7-8|-|TRBJ1-6|-
TGTGCCAGCAGCTTAGGGTCCCTTACCAGGCGAAATTCACCCCTCCACTTT
CASSLGSLTRRNSPLHF
>TRBV7-9|-|TRBJ1-1|-
TGTGCCAGCAGCTTCTCCAGGGCTATCGTGGACACTGAAGCTTTCTTT
CASSFSRAIVDTEAFF
>TRBV7-8|-|TRBJ1-2|-
TGTGCCAGCAGCTTCGGTGGGGGGAGTGGAGACTATGGCTACACCTTC
CASSFGGGSGDYGYTF
>TRBV7-9|few|TRBJ2-2|-
TGTGCCAGCAGCTCAACGCTAGAGGGGGAGCTGTTTTTT
CASSSTLEGELFF
>TRBV7-9|-|TRBJ1-1|-
TGTGCCAGCAGCTTAGCCGGTTGGGGTGTGTACGCTTTCTTT
CASSLAGWGVYAFF
>TRBV10-3|-|TRBJ2-1|TRBD2
TGCGCCCTCGGGAGGGTGATCGGGGAGCAGTTCTTC
CALGRVIGEQFF
>TRBV7-9|few|TRBJ2-5|-
TGTGCCAGCAGTTCATACACTTTTGATTCGCGAGAGACCCAGTACTTC
CASSSYTFDSRETQYF
>TRBV5-1|few|TRBJ2-5|-
TGCGCCAGCAGCTGGAGTCCAGAGACCCAGTACTTC
CASSWSPETQYF
>TRBV5-8|-|TRBJ2-5|-
TGTGCCAGCAGCCCAGTGGGGTACCAAGAGACCCAGTACTTC
CASSPVGYQETQYF
>TRBV15|-|TRBJ1-3|-
TGTGCCACCAGCAGAGGCATGGCAGGGGACAAAGGAAACACCATATATTTT
CATSRGMAGDKGNTIYF
>TRBV11-1|-|TRBJ2-5|TRBD1
TGTGCCAGCAGCTTAGGGATTGGGATGGGTCGGGACAGAGCAGAGACCCAGTACTTC
CASSLGIGMGRDRAETQYF
>TRBV29-1|few|TRBJ1-1|-
TGCAGCGTTGTTCCCCAGGGCACTGAAGCTTTCTTT
CSVVPQGTEAFF
>TRBV11-1|many|TRBJ1-4|TRBD1
TGTGCCAGCAGCCGCCGACAGGGTGAAAAACTGTTTTTT
CASSRRQGEKLFF
>TRBV5-6|few|TRBJ1-1|-
TGTGCCAGCAGCTTGAGCCGATACACTGAAGCTTTCTTT
CASSLSRYTEAFF
>TRBV5-1|few|TRBJ2-1|TRBD2
TGCGCCAGCAGCTTGGGGGGCCTAGCGGCGGGAAATGAGCAGTTCTTC
CASSLGGLAAGNEQFF